Below are 17 T cell receptor beta chains sequenced from a single sample in a study of T cell changes during pregnancy in multiple sclerosis. TCRdb's copy holds only in-frame clones and misses some; the assay was immunoSEQ multiplex PCR. The repertoire holds roughly 40,000 clones, with 88% as singletons. Sequences were derived from CD4+ T cells from peripheral blood mononuclear cells, sampled before pregnancy. All receptors come from a female donor with multiple sclerosis, enrolled in a pregnancy study.

This chain links TRBV19 with TRBJ2-7; a weak D match, TRBD1 (6 bases). Germline V gene lookup returns CDR1 LNHDA and CDR2 SQIVND (reference sequence). With 5 bases removed from V and 0 bases from J, the gap between germline ends came to 11 bases. The CDR3 consists of 14 residues. The CDR3 here is CASSGDTSSYEQYF. DNA for the CDR3: TGTGCCAGTAGTGGGGACACCAGCTCCTACGAGCAGTACTTC.

This rearrangement joins TRBV5-6 to TRBJ2-7; the D gene is possibly TRBD1 (5 bases). Germline V gene data show CDR1 as SGHDT and CDR2 as YYEEEE. V dropped 2 bases and J dropped 8 bases, with 14 bases sitting between them. The CDR3 extends over 13 amino acids. DNA of the CDR3: TGTGCCAGCAGCTTCGCGGACATTCCACAGCAGTACTTC. Translating it yields CASSFADIPQQYF.

The V call is TRBV7-9, the J call TRBJ2-7; weak D call: TRBD2 (5 bases). Between the trimmed V and J ends, which lost 5 bases and 0 bases, there was a span of 11 bases. The CDR3 contains 14 residues. CDR1 is SEHNR and CDR2 is FQNEAQ in the germline V gene (reference sequence). The chain's CDR3 is CASSLLGSSYEQYF. The CDR3 bases are TGTGCCAGCAGCCTTTTGGGGAGCTCCTACGAGCAGTACTTC.

The chain has TRBV5-4 and TRBJ2-3; 10 positions match TRBD2. V trimming: 4 bases; J trimming: 2 bases; junction bases outside the gene matches: 7. This CDR3 spans 16 amino acids. Germline V CDR1 and CDR2: SGHNT, YYREEE (reference sequence). CDR3 in amino acids: CASSPRLAGDTDTQYF. In nucleotides, the CDR3 is TGTGCCAGCAGCCCCCGGCTAGCGGGGGACACAGATACGCAGTATTTT.

The J gene is TRBJ2-2, the V gene TRBV19, with 7 bases fitting TRBD1. J lost 8 bases, V lost 6 bases, and 6 bases had no gene match. Germline V CDR1 and CDR2: LNHDA, SQIVND (reference sequence). CDR3 length: 13 residues. The CDR3 coding sequence is TGTGCCAGTAGCCCTGACAGGGTTGGGGAGCTGTTTTTT. Protein: CASSPDRVGELFF.

The chain uses TRBV5-1 and TRBJ2-7; TRBD2 might be the D (7 bases). V dropped 5 bases and J dropped 0 bases, with 15 bases sitting between them. The CDR3 contains 15 residues. In germline, CDR1 is SGHRS, CDR2 YFSETQ. The CDR3 DNA reads TGCGCCAGCAGGGGGGGGGACACACTCTCCTACGAGCAGTACTTC. It yields the protein CASRGGDTLSYEQYF.

The chain employs TRBV5-4 and TRBJ2-5, with D tentatively TRBD2 (5 bases). Germline CDR1 and CDR2: SGHNT and YYREEE (reference sequence). The V gene lost 0 bases and the J gene lost 2 bases, with 11 bases spanning the gap. This CDR3 is 15 amino acids long. As DNA, the CDR3 is TGTGCCAGCAGCTTGGTTGGAAGCGGTCAAGAGACCCAGTACTTC. Translation gives CASSLVGSGQETQYF. Filled out from reference TRBV5-4 and TRBJ2-5, the complete variable domain reads ETGVTQSPTHLIKTRGQQVTLRCSSQSGHNTVSWYQQALGQGPQFIFQYYREEENGRGNFPPRFSGLQFPNYSSELNVNALELDDSALYLCASSLVGSGQETQYFGPGTRLLVL.

This sequence joins TRBV6-1 and TRBJ1-2, with a possible D match to TRBD1 (5 bases). CDR3 length: 12 residues. The V end was cut by 10 bases, the J end by 4 bases, with 13 bases between. Germline loops: CDR1 MNHNS, CDR2 SASEGT. DNA for the CDR3: TGTGCCACTCCTAGACAGACCTATGGCTACACCTTC. It codes for CATPRQTYGYTF.

The chain couples TRBV9 to TRBJ1-2; 8 bases line up with TRBD1. Trimming at V came to 3 bases and at J to 0 bases, leaving 10 bases not matched to a gene. From germline, CDR1 is SGDLS and CDR2 YYNGEE. This CDR3 has 17 amino acids. In nucleotides, the CDR3 is TGTGCCAGCAGCGCGGGGACAGGACCCGGAGCTAACTATGGCTACACCTTC. Residues: CASSAGTGPGANYGYTF. The variable domain in full, with the rest retrieved from reference TRBV9 and TRBJ1-2, is DSGVTQTPKHLITATGQRVTLRCSPRSGDLSVYWYQQSLDQGLQFLIQYYNGEERAKGNILERFSAQQFPDLHSELNLSSLELGDSALYFCASSAGTGPGANYGYTFGSGTRLTVV.

The chain uses TRBV5-1 and TRBJ2-7; 9 bases fit TRBD2. CDR1 is SGHRS and CDR2 is YFSETQ in the germline V gene. This CDR3 comprises 16 residues. Trimming cost V 0 bases and J 2 bases; bases outside gene matches: 6. This CDR3 reads CASSLDPSGETYEQYF. CDR3 in DNA: TGCGCCAGCAGCTTGGATCCTAGCGGGGAAACCTACGAGCAGTACTTC.

The V call is TRBV6-6, the J call TRBJ2-5; 8 bases are shared with TRBD1. This CDR3 has 12 residues. V dropped 6 bases and J dropped 5; count of bases not matched to a gene: 2. Germline V gene data show CDR1 as MNHNY and CDR2 as SVGAGI (reference sequence). The CDR3 DNA reads as TGTGCCAGCAGGGACAGGGAGGAGACCCAGTACTTC. This gives the protein CASRDREETQYF.

The chain recombines TRBV5-6 with TRBJ1-2; D perhaps matches TRBD1 (6 bases). Germline CDR1 is SGHDT and CDR2 is YYEEEE. Deletions cut 7 bases from V and 4 bases from J, with 20 bases between. CDR3 length: 15 amino acids. This CDR3 is CASCRSGGGLYGYTF. DNA for the CDR3: TGTGCCAGCTGCCGGAGTGGGGGGGGCCTCTATGGCTACACCTTC.

This clone was recorded once. This chain connects TRBV28 to TRBJ1-2; TRBD1 agrees at 9 bases. Germline V gene sequence: CDR1 MDHEN, CDR2 SYDVKM. The V and J ends lost 8 bases and 2 bases, in that order; junction bases with no gene match: 6. The length of the CDR3 is 14 residues. The CDR3 protein is CASRTGTGNYGYTF. DNA of the CDR3: TGTGCCAGCCGAACCGGGACAGGGAACTATGGCTACACCTTC.

The rearrangement links TRBV6-6 to TRBJ2-7; TRBD1 aligns across 10 bases. CDR3 length: 14 residues. Germline V gene sequence: CDR1 MNHNY, CDR2 SVGAGI (reference sequence). The J segment lost 4 bases and the V segment lost 6 bases, leaving 6 bases of the junction unmatched. DNA of the CDR3: TGTGCCAGCAGAAAGGGACAGGGGCTATACGAGCAGTACTTC. As protein: CASRKGQGLYEQYF.

J is TRBJ1-2 and V is TRBV6-1; D not certain. V gave up 2 bases and J gave up 6 bases, with 10 bases separating them. In germline, CDR1 is MNHNS, CDR2 SASEGT. This CDR3 is 13 amino acids long. The CDR3 loop is CASSERGWHGYTF. CDR3 sequence (DNA): TGTGCCAGCAGTGAACGTGGCTGGCATGGCTACACCTTC.

The chain is built from TRBV11-3 and TRBJ2-1; TRBD2 matches 9 bases. Germline loops: CDR1 SGHNT, CDR2 YENEEA. The CDR3 has 16 amino acids. With 5 bases clipped from V and 13 bases from J, the junction kept 18 bases outside the gene matches. DNA for the CDR3: TGTGCCAGCAGCCCCCCAGGAGATAGCGGGAGCTCCACCCAGTTCTTC. This translates into CASSPPGDSGSSTQFF.

The gene calls are TRBV28 and TRBJ2-7, with D tentatively TRBD1 (5 bases). The length of the CDR3 is 14 residues. Germline CDR1 is MDHEN and CDR2 is SYDVKM. Trimming took off 7 bases at V and 2 bases at J, with 15 bases between the two ends. CDR3 sequence reads: CASNIQGRTYEQYF. CDR3 coding DNA: TGTGCCAGCAATATCCAGGGCAGGACCTACGAGCAGTACTTC.